These 13 T cell receptor beta chains came from one sample sequenced in a study of regulatory T cells in long-lasting Graves disease. HTBI primers from iRepertoire and Arm-PCR of CDR3 regions yielded the TCR beta libraries. TCRdb independently ran MiXCR on the multiplex PCR reads; one entry per CDR3 protein. The sample yields hundreds of thousands of distinct CDR3 sequences, 16% seen once. Noted time point: newly diagnosed GD, antithyroid drugs for less than 3 months. Preparation of the TCR library used RNA extracted from PBMCs. In addition, the sample was reused for a study of T cells in Graves' hyperthyroidism and ophthalmopathy.

The sample was peripheral blood mononuclear cells (PBMCs), taken at new diagnosis, from a patient treated with antithyroid drugs. These TCRs come from a man aged 40-49 years with Graves disease.

The chain couples TRBV6-1 to TRBJ1-5; possible D gene TRBD1, 5 bases. V was cut by 4 bases and J by 3 bases, with 13 bases left in between. Per germline, CDR1 MNHNS and CDR2 SASEGT. The CDR3 consists of 15 residues. CDR3 nucleotides: TGTGCCAGCAGTGCGCAGGGTTCCAACAATCAGCCCCAGCATTTT. This sequence encodes CASSAQGSNNQPQHF.

This clonotype appeared many times. V is TRBV11-2 and J is TRBJ2-7; 8 bases line up with TRBD1. This CDR3 spans 15 amino acids. Germline trimming cut 5 bases from V and 0 bases from J; bases unmatched to any gene: 6. CDR1 SGHAT and CDR2 FQNNGV come from the germline V gene. The CDR3 DNA is TGTGCCAGCAGCAGACAGGGGTTGGGCTCCTACGAGCAGTACTTC. This encodes CASSRQGLGSYEQYF.

This clonotype was recorded at least ten times. The J gene is TRBJ1-2, the V gene TRBV24-1; no firm D call. Trimming stripped 8 bases from V and 5 bases from J, with 11 bases between. This CDR3 spans 12 amino acids. Germline V lookup: CDR1 KGHDR, CDR2 SFDVKD. CDR3 DNA: TGTGCCACCACACTTAACAGTTATGGCTACACCTTC. Translation: CATTLNSYGYTF.

The chain combines TRBV3-1 with TRBJ1-4; D is undetermined. Germline V gives CDR1 LGHDT, CDR2 YNNKEL (reference sequence). Trimming shortened V by 4 bases and J by 8 bases, and 14 bases separated the two germline ends. The length of the CDR3 is 14 residues. The CDR3 coding sequence is TGTGCCAGCAGCCGGGCCTCGCATAACGAAAAACTGTTTTTT. Protein: CASSRASHNEKLFF.

This clonotype came up many times. V is TRBV6-6 and J is TRBJ1-6; D unresolved. The germline V gene encodes CDR1 MNHNY and CDR2 SVGAGI (reference sequence). The V end lost 0 bases, the J end lost 19 bases, and 16 bases lay between the germline ends. There are 13 residues in the CDR3. The CDR3 nucleotides read TGTGCCAGCAGTTACTCGATCCCCCCGAAGTTGCACTTT. Translation: CASSYSIPPKLHF.

The table lists this clonotype with many counts. The rearrangement uses TRBV12-3 or TRBV12-4 and TRBJ2-2; D is perhaps TRBD1 or TRBD2 (6 bases each). The CDR3 loop spans 16 amino acids. Between the trimmed V and J ends, which lost 5 bases and 7 bases, there was a span of 20 bases. The CDR3 here is CASSPPDRRAVGELFF. As DNA, the CDR3 is TGTGCCAGCAGTCCACCAGACAGGAGGGCGGTCGGGGAGCTGTTTTTT.

This clonotype was seen only a few times. The chain recombines TRBV6-1 with TRBJ2-6; 9 nucleotides match TRBD1. The length of the CDR3 is 18 residues. From germline, CDR1 is MNHNS and CDR2 SASEGT. Trimming took 6 bases from V and 0 from J; bases not matched to a gene: 9. Written as DNA, the CDR3 is TGTGCCAGCAGAGCTCCGGGACAGGGTCGCTCTGGGGCCAACGTCCTGACTTTC. This codes for CASRAPGQGRSGANVLTF.

The V gene is TRBV15, the J gene TRBJ2-1, with 7 bases matching TRBD1. This CDR3 region has 16 residues. Trimming cost V 5 bases and J 8 bases; bases outside gene matches: 15. Germline CDR1 and CDR2: LNHNV and YYDKDF (reference sequence). CDR3 loop: CATSPRGTNLADEQFF. The CDR3 nucleotides read TGTGCCACCAGCCCCAGGGGGACAAATCTCGCCGATGAGCAGTTCTTC.

This clonotype occurred many times. The rearrangement joins TRBV7-9 to TRBJ2-3; a possible D gene is TRBD2 (6 bases). The CDR3 runs to 14 residues. Trimming left V 4 bases short and J 6 bases short, with 14 bases between. The V gene's germline CDR1 is SEHNR and CDR2 FQNEAQ (reference sequence). The CDR3 sequence is CASSSGLPVDTQYF. CDR3 DNA sequence: TGTGCCAGCAGCTCGGGACTCCCGGTGGATACGCAGTATTTT. Combining the CDR3 with reference TRBV7-9 and TRBJ2-3 gives the whole variable domain DTGVSQNPRHKITKRGQNVTFRCDPISEHNRLYWYRQTLGQGPEFLTYFQNEAQLEKSRLLSDRFSAERPKGSFSTLEIQRTEQGDSAMYLCASSSGLPVDTQYFGPGTRLTVL.

This clonotype was seen many times. The J gene is TRBJ2-7, the V gene TRBV6-2 or TRBV6-3, with D possibly TRBD1 on 5 matching bases. Between the trimmed V and J ends, which lost 6 bases and 0 bases, there was a span of 12 bases. The CDR3 sequence is 14 residues long. Germline-derived CDR1 and CDR2 are MNHEY and SVGEGT. CDR3 loop: CASSLRTHSYEQYF. The DNA of the CDR3 is TGTGCCAGCAGCCTAAGGACACACTCCTACGAGCAGTACTTC.

The CDR3: CASRLTDGPYEQYF. For the CDR3, the DNA is TGTGCCAGCAGGCTAACGGACGGGCCCTACGAGCAGTACTTC. The chain is built from TRBV6-2 or TRBV6-3 and TRBJ2-7; the D is unclear. From germline, CDR1 is MNHEY and CDR2 SVGEGT. There are 14 residues in the CDR3. V was clipped by 6 bases and J by 2 bases, with 14 bases between them.

In this sample, this clonotype turned up many times. This chain links TRBV2 with TRBJ1-4; 7 nucleotides line up with TRBD1. The ends lost 4 bases at V and 2 bases at J; junction bases unmatched: 1. CDR3 length equals 14 residues. Germline CDR1 SNHLY, CDR2 FYNNEI. Here the CDR3 reads CASSGDSTNEKLFF. The CDR3 nucleotides read TGTGCCAGCAGTGGGGACAGCACTAATGAAAAACTGTTTTTT.

This clonotype was detected a few times. This chain connects TRBV9 to TRBJ2-7, with 9 nucleotides matching TRBD1. V lost 2 bases and J lost 6; bases outside the gene matches: 6. The germline CDR1 and CDR2 sequences are SGDLS and YYNGEE. CDR3 length equals 14 residues. CDR3 loop: CASSVLGQGAEQYF. The CDR3 nucleotides are TGTGCCAGCAGCGTTTTGGGACAGGGCGCCGAGCAGTACTTC.